This T cell receptor (beta chain) was identified in a study of cytomegalovirus exposure and HLA in healthy donors (TCRdb year 2017). Some background on the complete study: According to a later analysis, the roughly 130 validation repertoires were produced on the same platform as the 700 or so repertoires of the first cohort. The study was designed to test whether signatures of past pathogen exposure could be identified by cataloging public T cell receptors. Besides the first cohort of approximately 670 subjects, a separate validation cohort made up of 120 different subjects was used. To predict cytomegalovirus infection status, the study brought together high-throughput TCR immunosequencing, statistical association of individual TCRs with disease status, and machine learning.

Separate from the approximately 690-subject first cohort, the validation cohort of about 110 subjects was the group to which the donors belonged. V is pared back by 2 bases and J by 1 base, with 8 bases lying between the germline termini. From the cysteine up to the phenylalanine, the CDR3 has a length of 14 residues. Of the read, only the CDR3 DNA is kept; its 42 bases are in frame from base 1. The germline V gene (reference sequence) specifies MNHNY as CDR1 and SVGAGI as CDR2. Points the paper makes about the study in general: The authors suggested that the approach could potentially be generalized to other disease states and immunological phenotypes. A total of 164 TCR beta chains were listed by the study as associated with cytomegalovirus. A later analysis had no HLA typing for the validation cohort, so co-occurrence there was scored across all 130 or so repertoires. Subsequent analysis determined that TCRs grouped into clusters in the first cohort also showed a tendency toward co-occurrence across the 120 or so validation repertoires, and 85% to 95% of cluster scores exceeded 0. The classifier was reported to diagnose cytomegalovirus status with high specificity and sensitivity in both the original and validation cohorts. In vitro tests confirmed that three of the cytomegalovirus-associated TCR beta chains recognize cytomegalovirus antigens. Most TCR sequences were seen in very few donors, while some public TCRs were found in many individuals.

Concerning this clone: The target of this receptor is not known. Per-base quality was not reported, and no clone a single base away is much larger than it.

Library preparation was by the immunoSEQ multiplex PCR assay. The study's processing was this. A statistical classification framework was developed to diagnose cytomegalovirus status using the catalog of TCR beta chain sequences. This is the immuneACCESS table as TCRdb keeps it, with only in-frame sequences that have V and J called. A part of the clones is gone; compared with another copy, unresolved V genes explain less than half, and the rest is unexplained. From that table come the V and J calls and clone size; the DNA was used to work out D and trimming. In this sample the table shows more than 110,000 clones, around four fifths of which occur a single time. The top ten clonotypes cover around 1.4% of the sample.

Sequencing was done on a sample of PBMCs. This chain is built from TRBV6-6 and TRBJ1-1, with no D gene named confidently. This clonotype was sampled from a woman aged 25 to 39 in good health and CMV-seronegative. The DNA sequence follows: TGTGCCAGCAGTTACCATAGCGAGAACACTGAAGCTTTCTTT. Translated, this is CASSYHSENTEAFF.